What follows are 2 T cell receptor beta chains derived from one specimen sequenced in a study of T cell responses to AZD1222 COVID-19 vaccine. TCRdb's copy holds only in-frame clones and misses some; the assay was immunoSEQ multiplex PCR. This sample has some 150,000 clones; 85% to 95% occur once, and the top ten carry 1.5% to 2%. Sample: peripheral blood, taken on day 0 of AZD1222 vaccination. The receptors derive from an adult in good health.

The rearrangement uses TRBV11-2 and TRBJ2-7; tentatively, D is TRBD1 or TRBD2 (6 bases each). Germline loops: CDR1 SGHAT, CDR2 FQNNGV. The CDR3 contains 15 residues. V lost 4 bases and J lost 2, with 15 bases in between. The CDR3 region is CASSSPGGGAYEQYF. The DNA for the CDR3 is TGTGCCAGCAGCTCCCCCGGAGGGGGAGCCTACGAGCAGTACTTC.

V and J are TRBV4-1 and TRBJ1-2; unclear D gene. V was trimmed by 1 base and J by 5 bases, leaving 23 bases between them. Looked up from germline, CDR1 is MGHRA and CDR2 is YSYEKL. The CDR3 sequence is 18 residues long. The CDR3 is CASSQVTARTSAGYGYTF. DNA for the CDR3: TGCGCCAGCAGCCAAGTTACCGCCCGGACGTCGGCCGGTTATGGCTACACCTTC.